This section outlines one T cell receptor beta chain sequence together with its context. This specimen belongs to a study of T-cell memory formation after mild COVID-19. Study-wide context: Each donor largely had its own TCR clusters.

Barcoded TCR alpha and TCR beta cDNA libraries with UMIs came from 5'RACE using constant-segment primers. TCRdb re-derived calls from the 5' RACE reads in MiXCR, one entry per CDR3 protein. Here the sample spans around 410,000 distinct CDR3 sequences, 20% to 30% being singletons. V lost 4 bases and J lost 6; bases outside the gene matches: 6. The CDR3 length is 14 residues. Germline V gives CDR1 MNHEY, CDR2 SVGEGT. The source of this sequence is an adult woman who had mild COVID-19 (a few samples of this study predate the infection). Cell type and time point are not known. V gene TRBV6-2 or TRBV6-3 combines with J gene TRBJ2-7, with TRBD2 identical over 10 bases. Sequenced sample: PBMCs or a T cell subset sorted from them (not recorded which). The CDR3 reads CASSWTSGTFEQYF. The CDR3 DNA sequence: TGTGCCAGCAGTTGGACTAGCGGCACCTTCGAGCAGTACTTC.